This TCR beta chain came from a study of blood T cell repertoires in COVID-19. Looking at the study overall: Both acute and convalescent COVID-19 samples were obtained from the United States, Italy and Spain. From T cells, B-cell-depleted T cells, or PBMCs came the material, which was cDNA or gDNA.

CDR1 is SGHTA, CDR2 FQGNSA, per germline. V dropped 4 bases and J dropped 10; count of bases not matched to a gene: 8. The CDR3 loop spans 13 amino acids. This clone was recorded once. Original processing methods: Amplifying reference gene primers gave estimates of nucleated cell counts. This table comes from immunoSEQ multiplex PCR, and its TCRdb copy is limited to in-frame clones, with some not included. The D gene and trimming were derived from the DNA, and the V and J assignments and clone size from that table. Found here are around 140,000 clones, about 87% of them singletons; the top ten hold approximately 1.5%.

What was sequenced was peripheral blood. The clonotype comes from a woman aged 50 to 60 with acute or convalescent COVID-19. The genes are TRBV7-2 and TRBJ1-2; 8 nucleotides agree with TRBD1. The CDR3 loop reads CASSYVTGVYYTF. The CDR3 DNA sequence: TGTGCCAGCAGCTACGTGACAGGGGTATACTACACCTTC.